This TCR beta chain came from a study of shared clonotypes between healthy human individuals. A word on this clone: The antigen is undetermined.

General study points: A handful of donors showed sharing of approximately 5% of naive CD4 clonotypes.

At the deep level, the assay was run. Each PCR replicate from the sorted subsets contained about 180 ng DNA, which is 30,000 or so T cell genomes. The method was immunoSEQ multiplex PCR; TCRdb's version includes in-frame clones alone and lacks a portion of them. The sample has over a million clones; 75% to 85% are singletons. The CDR3 runs 14 residues. V shed 5 bases and J 5 bases; nucleotides not matched to a gene: 8. In germline, CDR1 is SEHNR, CDR2 FQNEAQ (reference sequence). This TCR was recovered from a man aged 18 to 29 in good health. Some clones in this sample may be carry-over from other donors' samples. This rearrangement joins TRBV7-9 to TRBJ2-7, with TRBD1 matching over 8 bases. Specimen: memory CD4+ T cells from PBMCs. Subset denoted: CD45RA-negative fraction. In DNA form, the CDR3 reads TGTGCCAGCAGCATAGACAGGGGAGCGGACGAGCAGTACTTC. Translation gives CASSIDRGADEQYF.